The T cell receptor beta chain described here comes from a study of graft-versus-host responses after intestinal transplantation. Background on the study: Recipients had transplants, and these were multivisceral, liver-intestinal, or isolated intestinal. Recipients across the board were started on anti-thymocyte globulin induction, then kept on tacrolimus and steroids for about 3 years.

Libraries were prepared by immunoSEQ multiplex PCR; TCRdb keeps only in-frame clonotypes and omits some of them. This table holds approximately 10,000 clones, roughly 94% found once. Germline values: CDR1 MNHNY, CDR2 SVGAGI (reference sequence). The CDR3 has 15 residues. V was pared by 0 bases and J by 0 bases, with 2 bases of the junction left unmatched. The genes are TRBV6-6 and TRBJ2-7; 7 bases agree with TRBD1. The receptor's source is a human patient who received an intestinal transplant, so some T cells may come from the graft donor. The sample here was PBMCs, taken 8 days after intestinal transplant. CDR3 amino acids: CASSYSTGSSYEQYF. DNA for the CDR3: TGTGCCAGCAGTTACTCGACAGGGAGCTCCTACGAGCAGTACTTC.